This entry features one T cell receptor (beta chain) sequence. This clonotype has ten or more counts. Its antigen is not yet known. No clone much larger than this one lies a single base away; base qualities are absent. The patients picked for sequencing were ones in whom flow cytometry had shown an expansion of CD8+CD57+ cells. All patients had severe acquired aplastic anemia diagnosed by International Study of Aplastic Anemia and Agranulocytosis and Camitta criteria. Patients had received no therapy at the time of blood sampling. In the study, sorted CD4+ and CD8+ blood T cells from patients with severe aplastic anemia and from healthy subjects underwent deep sequencing of TCR repertoires. Patients were enrolled in the USA under clinicaltrials.gov protocols 00001620, 01623167, 00001397, 00071045, 00081523 and 00961064. Ficoll-Paque density gradient centrifugation was used to isolate peripheral blood mononuclear cells. CD4+ and CD8+ T cells were sorted by FACS or magnetic beads before DNA extraction.

The data are from a study of CD8+CD57+ T cells in acquired aplastic anemia (dated by TCRdb to 2016 to 2018). Study-wide context: A mean of approximately 3 ug of DNA, ranging from about 0.19 to 30 ug, was extracted from sorted CD4+ and CD8+ cells. A CD8+CD57+ expansion meant a frequency higher than the mean frequency seen in healthy subjects.

TCR beta VDJ combination and CDR3 sequence profiling used genomic DNA as the template. An Illumina HiSeq 2000 was used for TCR repertoire sequencing. The published analysis was carried out like this. TRBV/TRBJ rearrangement plots, CDR3 size and DJ length profiles, and Simpson's diversity index were used to assess repertoires. The most abundant DNA sequence in the deep sequencing data was defined as the immunodominant clone. CDR3 amino acid sequences were screened for sharing across subjects and compared with published repertoires and the VDJdb database. The public sequencing data were trimmed at Q25 with fastp and processed into clonotypes with MiXCR by TCRdb, which kept only in-frame beta chains. Duplicate CDR3 protein sequences are folded into a single record with the most common DNA and genes. TCRdb, not the authors, supplied the V and J calls. Counted in this sample were approximately 190,000 distinct CDR3 sequences; 48% of them appeared once. The top ten clonotypes cover around 9.7% of the sample.

Paper-wide results and their limitations: Although 25 to 30 CD8+ CDR3 sequences were shared by patients and controls, these sequences appeared highly expressed in patients and within the immunodominant clones of patients. Between patients and healthy controls, no significant difference in CD8+ Simpson's diversity was found (P=0.060).

The sequenced sample was sorted CD4+, CD8+, or CD8+CD57+ T cells (not recorded which) from PBMCs. The receptor was derived from a human donor with aplastic anemia.

In nucleotides, the sequence is TGTGCCAGCAGCCAAGCCCGTGTGGGTGTGGGCACAGATACGCAGTATTTT. Translated, this is CASSQARVGVGTDTQYF. This receptor chain uses TRBV4-2 and TRBJ2-3, with the D gene not clear enough to name. The germline V gene gives CDR1 as LGHNA and CDR2 as YNFKEQ. V is reduced by 1 base and J by 1 base, leaving a spacing of 15 bases between them. Taken from cysteine to phenylalanine, the CDR3 has 17 residues. The entry retains the CDR3 DNA only, 51 bases that are in frame from base 1.